This TCR beta chain was sequenced in a study of blood T cell repertoires in COVID-19. Study-wide context: PBMCs, B-cell-depleted T cells, or T cells were the source of the cDNA or gDNA that made up the material.

The CDR3 runs to 15 residues. Per the germline V gene, CDR1 is SGDLS and CDR2 is YYNGEE. Trimming cost V 3 bases and J 5 bases; bases outside gene matches: 9. Using immunoSEQ multiplex PCR, the repertoire was profiled, and TCRdb retains in-frame clones only, with some absent. This table holds over 150,000 clones, 80% to 90% found once. V gene TRBV9 combines with J gene TRBJ2-5; 8 bases fit TRBD1. The sequence was collected from a woman between 18 and 29 years old who had recovered from COVID-19. The specimen sequenced was peripheral blood. CDR3 amino acids: CASSARGLFRETQYF. CDR3 coding DNA: TGTGCCAGCAGCGCCAGGGGGCTATTTCGTGAGACCCAGTACTTC.